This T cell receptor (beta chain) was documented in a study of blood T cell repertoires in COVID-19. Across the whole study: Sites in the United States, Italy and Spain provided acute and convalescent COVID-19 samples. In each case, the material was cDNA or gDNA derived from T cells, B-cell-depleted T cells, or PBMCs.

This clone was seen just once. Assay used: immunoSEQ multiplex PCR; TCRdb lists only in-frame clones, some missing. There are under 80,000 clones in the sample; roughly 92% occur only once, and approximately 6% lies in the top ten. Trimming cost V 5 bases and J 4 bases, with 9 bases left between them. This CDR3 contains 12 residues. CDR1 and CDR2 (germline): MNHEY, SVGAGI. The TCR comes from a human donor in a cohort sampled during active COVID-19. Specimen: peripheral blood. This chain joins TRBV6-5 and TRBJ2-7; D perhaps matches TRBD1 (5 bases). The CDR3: CASSPQGYEQYF. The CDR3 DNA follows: TGTGCCAGCAGTCCTCAGGGATACGAGCAGTACTTC.